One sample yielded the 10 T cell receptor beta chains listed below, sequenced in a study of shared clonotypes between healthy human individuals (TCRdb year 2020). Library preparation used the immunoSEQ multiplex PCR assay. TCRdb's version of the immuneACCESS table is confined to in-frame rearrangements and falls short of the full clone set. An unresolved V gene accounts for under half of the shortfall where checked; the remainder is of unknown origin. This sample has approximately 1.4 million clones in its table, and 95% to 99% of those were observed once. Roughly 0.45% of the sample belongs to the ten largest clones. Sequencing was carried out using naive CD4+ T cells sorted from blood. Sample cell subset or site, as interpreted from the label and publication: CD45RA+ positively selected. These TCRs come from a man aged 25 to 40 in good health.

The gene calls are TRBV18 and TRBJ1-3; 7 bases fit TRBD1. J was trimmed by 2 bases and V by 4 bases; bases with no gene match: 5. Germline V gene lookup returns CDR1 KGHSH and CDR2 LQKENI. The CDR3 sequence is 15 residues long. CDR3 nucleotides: TGTGCCAGCTCACAGATCGGACAGGCTGGAAACACCATATATTTT. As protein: CASSQIGQAGNTIYF.

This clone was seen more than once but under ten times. CDR3 coding DNA: TGTGCCAGCAGTACAGGGTTTACCGGGGAGCTGTTTTTT. It encodes CASSTGFTGELFF. The rearrangement joins TRBV28 to TRBJ2-2, with D possibly being TRBD1 (6 bases). CDR1 is MDHEN, CDR2 SYDVKM, per germline. The CDR3 covers 13 residues. The V and J ends lost 5 bases and 5 bases respectively, with 9 bases between them.

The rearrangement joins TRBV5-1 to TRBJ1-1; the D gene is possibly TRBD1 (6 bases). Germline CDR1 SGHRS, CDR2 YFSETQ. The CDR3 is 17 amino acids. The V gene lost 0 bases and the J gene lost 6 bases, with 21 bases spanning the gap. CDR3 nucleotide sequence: TGCGCCAGCAGCTTGGAATCCCAGGGGATGTATCAGTCTGAAGCTTTCTTT. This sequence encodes CASSLESQGMYQSEAFF.

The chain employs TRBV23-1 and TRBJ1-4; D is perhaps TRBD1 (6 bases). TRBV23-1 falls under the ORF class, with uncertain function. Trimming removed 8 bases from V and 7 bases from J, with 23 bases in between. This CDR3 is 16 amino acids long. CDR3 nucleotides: TGCGCCAGCCGCCCTTTCAGTCCGGAGGGGGTTGAAAAACTGTTTTTT. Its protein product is CASRPFSPEGVEKLFF.

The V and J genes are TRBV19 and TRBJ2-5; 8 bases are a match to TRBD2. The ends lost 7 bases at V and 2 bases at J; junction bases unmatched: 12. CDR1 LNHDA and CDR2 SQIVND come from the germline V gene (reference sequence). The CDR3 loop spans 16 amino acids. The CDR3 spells CASTPGTRLWQETQYF. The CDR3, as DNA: TGTGCCAGTACTCCGGGGACTAGATTGTGGCAAGAGACCCAGTACTTC.

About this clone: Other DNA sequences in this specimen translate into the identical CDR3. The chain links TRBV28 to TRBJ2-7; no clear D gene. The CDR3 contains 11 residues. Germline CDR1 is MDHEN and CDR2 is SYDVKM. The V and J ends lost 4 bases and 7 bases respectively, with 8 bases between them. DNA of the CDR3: TGTGCCAGCAGTTCAGCGTATGAGCAGTACTTC. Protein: CASSSAYEQYF.

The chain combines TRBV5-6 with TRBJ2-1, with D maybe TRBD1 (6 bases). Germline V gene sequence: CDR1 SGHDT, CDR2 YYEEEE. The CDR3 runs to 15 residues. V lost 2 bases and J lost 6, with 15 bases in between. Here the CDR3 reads CASSLQGLTSNEQFF. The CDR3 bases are TGTGCCAGCAGCTTACAGGGCCTCACCTCCAATGAGCAGTTCTTC.

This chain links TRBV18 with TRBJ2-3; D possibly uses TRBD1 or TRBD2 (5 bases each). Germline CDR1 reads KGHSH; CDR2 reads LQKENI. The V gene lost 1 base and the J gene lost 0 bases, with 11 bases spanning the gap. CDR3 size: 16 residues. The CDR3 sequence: CASSPRGVPSTDTQYF. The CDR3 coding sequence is TGTGCCAGCTCACCACGAGGGGTGCCTAGCACAGATACGCAGTATTTT.

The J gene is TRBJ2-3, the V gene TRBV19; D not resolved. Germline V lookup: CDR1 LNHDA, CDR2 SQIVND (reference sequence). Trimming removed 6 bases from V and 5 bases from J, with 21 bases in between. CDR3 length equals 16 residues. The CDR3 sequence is CASSPPGRNGGDTQYF. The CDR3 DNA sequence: TGTGCCAGTAGCCCTCCGGGTAGGAATGGCGGAGATACGCAGTATTTT.

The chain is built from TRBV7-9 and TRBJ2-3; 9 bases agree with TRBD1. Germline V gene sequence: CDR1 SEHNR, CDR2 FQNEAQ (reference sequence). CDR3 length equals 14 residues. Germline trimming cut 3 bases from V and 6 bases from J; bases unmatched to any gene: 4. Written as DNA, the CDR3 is TGTGCCAGCAGCTTGGGACAGGGCAGGGATACGCAGTATTTT. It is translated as CASSLGQGRDTQYF. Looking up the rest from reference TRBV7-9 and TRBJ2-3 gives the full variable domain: DTGVSQNPRHKITKRGQNVTFRCDPISEHNRLYWYRQTLGQGPEFLTYFQNEAQLEKSRLLSDRFSAERPKGSFSTLEIQRTEQGDSAMYLCASSLGQGRDTQYFGPGTRLTVL.